This T cell receptor (beta chain) was recorded in a study of blood T cell repertoires in COVID-19. Study-level information: Acute-phase and convalescent COVID-19 samples originated in the United States, Italy and Spain. T cells, B-cell-depleted T cells, or PBMCs provided the cDNA or gDNA that served as material.

Enrolled through a virtual design, the participants were between 18 and 89 years of age and came from about two dozen US areas. The germline CDR1 and CDR2 sequences are SGHVS and FQNEAQ. This CDR3 is built from 14 residues. V was clipped by 7 bases and J by 4 bases; unmatched bases: 6. In the authors' methods: Counts of nucleated cells, estimated from reference gene primer amplification, were obtained. Clones were read by immunoSEQ multiplex PCR, and TCRdb kept only the in-frame ones, dropping some. Clone size and the V and J calls come from that table; the DNA yielded D and trimming. The sample lists 200,000 to 300,000 clones; roughly 86% were seen once.

The V and J genes are TRBV7-8 and TRBJ1-3, with 8 bases that match TRBD1. This sequence originates from a woman in her 30s with acute COVID-19. The material sequenced was PBMCs or T cells enriched from blood (not recorded which). CDR3 nucleotides: TGTGCCAGCATCCCGCAGGGGGCAGGAAACACCATATATTTT. Encoded protein: CASIPQGAGNTIYF. Drawing the rest from reference TRBV7-8 and TRBJ1-3, the complete variable domain is GAGVSQSPRYKVAKRGQDVALRCDPISGHVSLFWYQQALGQGPEFLTYFQNEAQLDKSGLPSDRFFAERPEGSVSTLKIQRTQQEDSAVYLCASIPQGAGNTIYFGEGSWLTVV.